The 24 T cell receptor beta chains presented below share a single source sample, sequenced in a study of T cell changes during pregnancy in multiple sclerosis. The repertoire was sequenced with immunoSEQ multiplex PCR; TCRdb's copy has only in-frame clones and lacks some. The repertoire holds some 100,000 clones, with approximately 94% as singletons. Here the sequenced sample was peripheral blood, taken before pregnancy. The receptors originated from a female donor with multiple sclerosis, enrolled in a pregnancy study.

V gene TRBV6-1 combines with J gene TRBJ1-4; TRBD1 agrees at 7 bases. CDR1 is MNHNS and CDR2 is SASEGT in the germline V gene. Losses at the gene ends were 3 bases for V and 8 bases for J; bases not matched to a gene: 12. The CDR3 runs to 16 residues. The CDR3 is CASSEMGPGGFEKLFF. CDR3 nucleotides: TGTGCCAGCAGTGAGATGGGACCAGGGGGGTTCGAAAAACTGTTTTTT.

The chain has TRBV7-9 and TRBJ2-7; weak D call: TRBD2 (5 bases). V was cut by 1 base and J by 6 bases, with 10 bases left in between. The CDR3 is made up of 13 amino acids. Germline V gene lookup returns CDR1 SEHNR and CDR2 FQNEAQ (reference sequence). The CDR3 nucleotides read TGTGCCAGCAGCTTAGTATTGGGAGCCGAGCAGTACTTC. It encodes CASSLVLGAEQYF.

The rearrangement joins TRBV28 to TRBJ1-5; no clear D. This CDR3 comprises 14 residues. Germline lookup yields CDR1 MDHEN and CDR2 SYDVKM. Trimming cost V 6 bases and J 0 bases, with 9 bases left between them. The CDR3 DNA reads as TGTGCCAGCAGGTATAGAGATAGCAATCAGCCCCAGCATTTT. This codes for CASRYRDSNQPQHF. Looking up the rest from reference TRBV28 and TRBJ1-5 gives the full variable domain: DVKVTQSSRYLVKRTGEKVFLECVQDMDHENMFWYRQDPGLGLRLIYFSYDVKMKEKGDIPEGYSVSREKKERFSLILESASTNQTSMYLCASRYRDSNQPQHFGDGTRLSIL.

V usage is TRBV11-2 and J usage is TRBJ2-5; 12 nucleotides agree with TRBD1. Germline V gene data show CDR1 as SGHAT and CDR2 as FQNNGV. This CDR3 contains 15 residues. After removal of 4 bases from V and 5 bases from J, the junction contained 5 bases not matched to a gene. CDR3 sequence reads: CASSSGDRGRETQYF. The CDR3 nucleotides read TGTGCCAGCAGCTCCGGGGACAGGGGGCGGGAGACCCAGTACTTC.

The rearrangement links TRBV6-1 to TRBJ1-2; 9 bases align to TRBD1. The J segment lost 14 bases and the V segment lost 0 bases, leaving 10 bases of the junction unmatched. The CDR3 consists of 14 residues. The germline CDR1 and CDR2 sequences are MNHNS and SASEGT. CDR3 bases: TGTGCCAGCAGTGAAGCGCTAGGGACAGGGAAGAGGACCTTC. This gives the protein CASSEALGTGKRTF.

This rearrangement joins TRBV5-4 to TRBJ1-3; D is perhaps TRBD1 (6 bases). V lost 4 bases to trimming and J lost 0 bases, with 11 bases between them. CDR1 SGHNT and CDR2 YYREEE come from the germline V gene (reference sequence). This CDR3 spans 15 amino acids. The CDR3 nucleotides are TGTGCCAGCAGCCCCGGGACACCCTCTGGAAACACCATATATTTT. It codes for CASSPGTPSGNTIYF.

V is TRBV7-2 and J is TRBJ2-3; D call uncertain. The germline V and J ends were trimmed by 4 bases and 4 bases, with 9 bases remaining between them. The CDR3 contains 13 residues. Germline lookup yields CDR1 SGHTA and CDR2 FQGNSA. CDR3 DNA sequence: TGTGCCAGCAGCTCACAGAGTGCAGATACGCAGTATTTT. This gives the protein CASSSQSADTQYF.

The DNA for the CDR3 is TGTGCCAGCAGTTCCGGGACTAGCGGACCCTACGAGCAGTACTTC. As protein: CASSSGTSGPYEQYF. V gene TRBV6-5 combines with J gene TRBJ2-7; the match to TRBD2 covers 11 bases. V dropped 4 bases and J dropped 2; count of bases not matched to a gene: 4. The germline gives CDR1 MNHEY, CDR2 SVGAGI. The CDR3 has 15 amino acids.

This chain connects TRBV6-5 to TRBJ2-2; unclear D gene. This CDR3 has 13 residues. The V gene lost 2 bases and the J gene lost 5 bases, with 6 bases spanning the gap. Germline values: CDR1 MNHEY, CDR2 SVGAGI. Here the CDR3 DNA reads TGTGCCAGCAGTTACCGCGTGACCGGGGAGCTGTTTTTT. Encoded protein: CASSYRVTGELFF.

The V gene is TRBV7-9, the J gene TRBJ2-5, with 10 bases that match TRBD2. CDR3 length: 18 amino acids. Trimming removed 5 bases from V and 5 bases from J; junction bases left unmatched: 17. Germline V gene sequence: CDR1 SEHNR, CDR2 FQNEAQ (reference sequence). In nucleotides, the CDR3 is TGTGCCAGCAGCCTCCAATTTCCCCTAGCGGGAGTAGGGGAGACCCAGTACTTC. It translates to CASSLQFPLAGVGETQYF. Full variable domain (rest looked up from reference TRBV7-9 and TRBJ2-5): DTGVSQNPRHKITKRGQNVTFRCDPISEHNRLYWYRQTLGQGPEFLTYFQNEAQLEKSRLLSDRFSAERPKGSFSTLEIQRTEQGDSAMYLCASSLQFPLAGVGETQYFGPGTRLLVL.

The chain uses TRBV5-1 and TRBJ2-2; TRBD2 matches at 12 bases. V dropped 5 bases and J dropped 6; count of bases not matched to a gene: 5. The CDR3 runs 15 residues. Per germline, CDR1 SGHRS and CDR2 YFSETQ. Here the CDR3 DNA reads TGCGCCAGCAGAGAAGGACTAGCGGGATCCGGGGAGCTGTTTTTT. The encoded protein is CASREGLAGSGELFF.

The chain carries TRBV9 and TRBJ1-1; TRBD1 might be the D (6 bases). The V and J ends lost 4 bases and 2 bases respectively, with 12 bases between them. CDR1 is SGDLS and CDR2 is YYNGEE in the germline V gene. The CDR3 extends over 14 amino acids. For the CDR3, the DNA is TGTGCCAGCAGCCCGCAGGGGCTTAACACTGAAGCTTTCTTT. Its protein product is CASSPQGLNTEAFF.

This CDR3 is CASSFVRELGDTQYF. CDR3 DNA sequence: TGTGCCAGCAGTTTCGTCAGGGAATTAGGGGATACGCAGTATTTT. The genes are TRBV27 and TRBJ2-3, with D possibly TRBD1 on 5 matching bases. From germline, CDR1 is MNHEY and CDR2 SMNVEV (reference sequence). Trimming removed 3 bases at V and 6 bases at J, with 16 bases between. The CDR3 runs to 15 residues.

The gene calls are TRBV9 and TRBJ2-3; tentatively, D is TRBD2 (5 bases). Germline values: CDR1 SGDLS, CDR2 YYNGEE. The CDR3 is made up of 17 amino acids. V lost 4 bases and J 1 base, leaving 19 bases between the germline ends. The CDR3 DNA reads TGTGCCAGCAGCCTACACCCCCCCGGGAAGGGCACAGATACGCAGTATTTT. It is translated as CASSLHPPGKGTDTQYF.

J is TRBJ2-7 and V is TRBV7-9; the match to TRBD1 covers 8 bases. Germline CDR1 SEHNR, CDR2 FQNEAQ (reference sequence). With 6 bases clipped from V and 6 bases from J, the junction kept 4 bases outside the gene matches. The CDR3 spans 12 residues. Here the CDR3 DNA reads TGTGCCAGCAGGTTGACAGGGGCCGAGCAGTACTTC. Translating it yields CASRLTGAEQYF.

The CDR3 DNA follows: TGTGCCAGCAAGGGCAGGGGTAATGAAAAACTGTTTTTT. The encoded protein is CASKGRGNEKLFF. The rearrangement joins TRBV2 to TRBJ1-4, with D possibly TRBD1 on 6 matching bases. CDR3 length: 13 amino acids. CDR1 SNHLY and CDR2 FYNNEI come from the germline V gene. V lost 7 bases and J lost 4, with 10 bases in between.

V usage is TRBV7-9 and J usage is TRBJ2-5; 7 bases are a match to TRBD1. Germline loops: CDR1 SEHNR, CDR2 FQNEAQ (reference sequence). V dropped 7 bases and J dropped 2; count of bases not matched to a gene: 10. This CDR3 region has 15 residues. The CDR3 sequence: CASIRTGVPQETQYF. CDR3 nucleotide sequence: TGTGCCAGCATCCGGACAGGCGTCCCTCAAGAGACCCAGTACTTC.

The rearrangement links TRBV6-1 to TRBJ2-5; 7 nucleotides match TRBD1. Germline V lookup: CDR1 MNHNS, CDR2 SASEGT. CDR3 length equals 15 residues. Losses at the gene ends were 3 bases for V and 5 bases for J; bases not matched to a gene: 9. For the CDR3, the DNA is TGTGCCAGCAGTGATATAGGAGCACAGGGGGAGACCCAGTACTTC. Its protein product is CASSDIGAQGETQYF.

Points on this clone: In the same sample, other DNA sequences code for this CDR3. This rearrangement joins TRBV19 to TRBJ2-7; 7 nucleotides match TRBD1. Germline CDR1 and CDR2: LNHDA and SQIVND (reference sequence). The CDR3 is 14 amino acids. The J segment lost 2 bases and the V segment lost 1 base, leaving 2 bases of the junction unmatched. CDR3 in amino acids: CASSIGQGAYEQYF. The CDR3 DNA reads as TGTGCCAGTAGTATAGGACAGGGAGCCTACGAGCAGTACTTC. Complete variable domain (other parts from reference TRBV19 and TRBJ2-7): DGGITQSPKYLFRKEGQNVTLSCEQNLNHDAMYWYRQDPGQGLRLIYYSQIVNDFQKGDIAEGYSVSREKKESFPLTVTSAQKNPTAFYLCASSIGQGAYEQYFGPGTRLTVT.

This clone has only one observation. Here the CDR3 DNA reads TGCGCCAGCAGTGAGAGGGGGAGGAACACTGAAGCTTTCTTT. This sequence encodes CASSERGRNTEAFF. V is TRBV10-1 and J is TRBJ1-1, with D maybe TRBD1 (6 bases). The germline CDR1 and CDR2 sequences are WNHNN and SYGVQD (reference sequence). Trimming left V 2 bases short and J 1 base short, with 8 bases between. The CDR3 has 14 residues.

The chain couples TRBV9 to TRBJ1-1; 12 nucleotides match TRBD1. With 2 bases clipped from V and 11 bases from J, the junction kept 13 bases outside the gene matches. Germline V gene data show CDR1 as SGDLS and CDR2 as YYNGEE. CDR3 length: 16 amino acids. The CDR3 loop is CASSVDPGQGALGAFF. Here the CDR3 DNA reads TGTGCCAGCAGCGTGGACCCGGGACAGGGGGCGCTTGGGGCTTTCTTT.

This chain links TRBV15 with TRBJ2-1, with D perhaps matching TRBD2 (5 bases). Germline V gene data show CDR1 as LNHNV and CDR2 as YYDKDF (reference sequence). The CDR3 is 14 amino acids. Trimming took off 3 bases at V and 7 bases at J, with 13 bases between the two ends. CDR3: CATSSEYGVNEQFF. The CDR3 DNA sequence: TGTGCCACCAGCAGCGAATACGGGGTAAATGAGCAGTTCTTC.

The chain uses TRBV5-1 and TRBJ2-7, with a possible D match to TRBD1 (6 bases). CDR3 length equals 14 residues. Germline V gene data show CDR1 as SGHRS and CDR2 as YFSETQ. V was cut by 2 bases and J by 6 bases, with 15 bases left in between. CDR3 amino acids: CASSLTGHPIEQYF. The CDR3 DNA is TGCGCCAGCAGCTTAACGGGACACCCGATCGAGCAGTACTTC.

The chain combines TRBV7-9 with TRBJ2-7; D is ambiguous. Germline values: CDR1 SEHNR, CDR2 FQNEAQ (reference sequence). The CDR3 totals 11 residues. V was clipped by 5 bases and J by 9 bases, with 11 bases between them. In DNA form, the CDR3 reads TGTGCCAGCAGCCCCGACCGGAGGCAGTACTTC. This sequence encodes CASSPDRRQYF.